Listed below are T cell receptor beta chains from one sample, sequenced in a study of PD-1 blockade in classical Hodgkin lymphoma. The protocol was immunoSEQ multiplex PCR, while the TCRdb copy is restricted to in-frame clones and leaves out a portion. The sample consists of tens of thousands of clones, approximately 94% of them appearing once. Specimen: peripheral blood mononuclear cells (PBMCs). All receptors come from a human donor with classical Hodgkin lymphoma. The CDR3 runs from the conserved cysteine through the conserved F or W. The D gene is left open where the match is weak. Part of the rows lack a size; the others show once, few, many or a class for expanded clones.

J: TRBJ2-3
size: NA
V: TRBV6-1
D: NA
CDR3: CATNRLDTQYF
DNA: TGTGCCACCAACCGCCTCGATACGCAGTATTTT

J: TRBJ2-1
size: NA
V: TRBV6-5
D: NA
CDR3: CASSYLRNNEQFF
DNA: TGTGCCAGCAGTTACCTGCGGAACAATGAGCAGTTCTTC

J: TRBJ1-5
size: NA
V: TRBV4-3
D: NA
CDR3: CASSRGRVGQPQHF
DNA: TGCGCCAGCAGCCGAGGCAGGGTCGGTCAGCCCCAGCATTTT

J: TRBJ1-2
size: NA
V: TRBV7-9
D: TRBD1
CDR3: CASSYLAGTAYGYTF
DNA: TGTGCCAGCAGCTATCTGGCCGGGACAGCATATGGCTACACCTTC

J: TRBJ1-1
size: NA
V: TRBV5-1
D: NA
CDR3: CASSLEFDRLGEANLKAFF
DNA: TGCGCCAGCAGCTTGGAATTCGACCGTCTCGGTGAGGCCAATCTGAAAGCTTTCTTT

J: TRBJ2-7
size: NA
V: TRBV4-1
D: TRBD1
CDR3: CASSPKTGVVYEQYF
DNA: TGCGCCAGCAGCCCCAAGACAGGGGTAGTCTACGAGCAGTACTTC

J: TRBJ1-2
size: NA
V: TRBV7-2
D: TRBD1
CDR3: CASSLRQDRAVGGYTF
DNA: TGTGCCAGCAGCTTACGGCAGGACAGGGCGGTCGGTGGCTACACCTTC

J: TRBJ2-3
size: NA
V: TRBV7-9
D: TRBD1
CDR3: CASSSGQGRDTQYF
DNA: TGTGCCAGCAGCTCGGGACAGGGTCGAGATACGCAGTATTTT

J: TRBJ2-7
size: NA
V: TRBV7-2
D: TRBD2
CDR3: CASSSSGGEYEQYF
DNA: TGTGCCAGCAGCTCCAGCGGGGGGGAGTACGAGCAGTACTTC

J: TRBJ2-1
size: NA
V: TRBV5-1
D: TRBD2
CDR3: CASSPDSGGLYNEQFF
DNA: TGCGCCAGCAGCCCGGATAGCGGGGGCCTCTACAATGAGCAGTTCTTC

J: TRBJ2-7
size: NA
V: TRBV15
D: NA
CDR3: CATSRDPGAVSYEQYF
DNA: TGTGCCACCAGCAGAGATCCGGGGGCGGTTTCCTACGAGCAGTACTTC

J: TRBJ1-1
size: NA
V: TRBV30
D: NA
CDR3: CAWRAAGTLYRGAFF
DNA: TGTGCCTGGCGCGCTGCCGGGACGTTGTATCGTGGGGCTTTCTTT

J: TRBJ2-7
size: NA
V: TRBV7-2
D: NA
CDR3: CASSRTPQVPSYEQYF
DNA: TGTGCCAGCAGCCGTACCCCGCAGGTTCCCTCCTACGAGCAGTACTTC

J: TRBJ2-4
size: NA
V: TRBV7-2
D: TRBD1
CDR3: CASSWGVRQGIFYKNIQYF
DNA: TGTGCCAGCAGCTGGGGGGTCAGACAGGGGATATTTTACAAAAACATTCAGTACTTC

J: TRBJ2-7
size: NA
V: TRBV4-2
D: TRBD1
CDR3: CASSQSTGGSYEQYF
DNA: TGTGCCAGCAGCCAATCAACAGGGGGCTCCTACGAGCAGTACTTC

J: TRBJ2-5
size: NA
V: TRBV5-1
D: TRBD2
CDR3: CASSLAGTSGGQETQYF
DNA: TGCGCCAGCAGCTTGGCCGGGACTAGCGGGGGCCAAGAGACCCAGTACTTC

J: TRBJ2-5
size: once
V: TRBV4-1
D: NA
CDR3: CASSQDPRGHQETQYF
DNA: TGCGCCAGCAGCCAAGATCCGCGGGGCCACCAAGAGACCCAGTACTTC

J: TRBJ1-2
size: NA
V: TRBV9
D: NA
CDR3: CASSGSTGEYGYTF
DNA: TGTGCCAGCAGCGGATCGACGGGAGAGTATGGCTACACCTTC

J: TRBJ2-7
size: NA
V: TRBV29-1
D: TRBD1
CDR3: CSGGQGVASYEQYF
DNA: TGCAGCGGTGGACAGGGGGTGGCCTCCTACGAGCAGTACTTC

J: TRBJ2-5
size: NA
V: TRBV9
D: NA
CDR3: CASSVDQGPRLSQYF
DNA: TGTGCCAGCAGCGTAGATCAGGGCCCAAGATTGTCCCAGTACTTC

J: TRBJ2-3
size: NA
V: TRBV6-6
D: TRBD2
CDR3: CASSLGLAWSDTQYF
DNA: TGTGCCAGCAGTCTAGGACTAGCTTGGTCTGATACGCAGTATTTT

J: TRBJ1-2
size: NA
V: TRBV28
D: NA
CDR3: CASTNTRGFWGYTF
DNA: TGTGCCAGCACAAACACAAGGGGGTTCTGGGGCTACACCTTC

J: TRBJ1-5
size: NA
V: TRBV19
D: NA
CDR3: CASSIAGPEQPQHF
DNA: TGTGCCAGTAGTATCGCGGGACCGGAGCAGCCCCAGCATTTT

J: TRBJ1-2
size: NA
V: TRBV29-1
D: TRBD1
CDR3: CSDLDRGNYGYTF
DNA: TGCAGCGACCTAGACAGGGGCAACTATGGCTACACCTTC

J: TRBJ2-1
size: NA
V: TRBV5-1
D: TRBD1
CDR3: CASSIDTGVGNEQFF
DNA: TGCGCCAGCAGCATCGATACAGGGGTCGGGAATGAGCAGTTCTTC

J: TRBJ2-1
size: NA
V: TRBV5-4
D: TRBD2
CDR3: CASSFGTTGSGVYNEQFF
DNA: TGTGCCAGCAGCTTTGGGACTACCGGGAGCGGGGTCTACAATGAGCAGTTCTTC

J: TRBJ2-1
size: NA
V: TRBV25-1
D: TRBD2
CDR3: CASSGRGGLSYNEQFF
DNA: TGTGCCAGCAGTGGCCGGGGGGGACTGTCCTACAATGAGCAGTTCTTC

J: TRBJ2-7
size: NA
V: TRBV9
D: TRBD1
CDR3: CASSAGTASSYEQYF
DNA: TGTGCCAGCAGCGCCGGGACAGCGAGCTCCTACGAGCAGTACTTC

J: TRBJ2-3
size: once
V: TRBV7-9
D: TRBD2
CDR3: CASTSTLTGGAKDTQYF
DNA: TGTGCCAGCACATCAACCTTAACGGGGGGGGCAAAAGATACGCAGTATTTT

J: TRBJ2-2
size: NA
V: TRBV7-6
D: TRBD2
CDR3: CASSLLSGGGTGELFF
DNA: TGTGCCAGCAGCCTCCTCAGCGGGGGGGGCACCGGGGAGCTGTTTTTT

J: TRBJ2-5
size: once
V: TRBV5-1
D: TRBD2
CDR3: CASSGPAGGQETQYF
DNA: TGCGCCAGCAGCGGACCAGCGGGGGGACAAGAGACCCAGTACTTC

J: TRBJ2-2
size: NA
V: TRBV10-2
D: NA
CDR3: CASWAGYTGELFF
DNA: TGCGCCAGCTGGGCAGGGTACACCGGGGAGCTGTTTTTT

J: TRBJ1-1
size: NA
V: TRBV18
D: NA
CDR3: CASSKAGVSNTEAFF
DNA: TGTGCCAGCTCAAAGGCAGGGGTATCGAATACTGAAGCTTTCTTT

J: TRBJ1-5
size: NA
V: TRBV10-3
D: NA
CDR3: CAISEIGQPQHF
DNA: TGTGCCATCAGTGAAATTGGTCAGCCCCAGCATTTT

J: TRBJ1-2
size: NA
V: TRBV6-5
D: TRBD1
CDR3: CASSGLRGDYGYTF
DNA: TGTGCCAGCAGTGGCCTCAGGGGGGACTATGGCTACACCTTC

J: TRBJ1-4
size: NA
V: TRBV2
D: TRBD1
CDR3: CASLPPGQDNEKLFF
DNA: TGTGCCAGCCTACCGCCGGGACAGGATAATGAAAAACTGTTTTTT

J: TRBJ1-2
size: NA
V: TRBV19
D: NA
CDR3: CASSIGRQNYGYTF
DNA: TGTGCCAGTAGTATAGGTCGACAAAACTATGGCTACACCTTC

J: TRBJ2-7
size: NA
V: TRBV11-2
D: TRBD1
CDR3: CASSYDRANLYEQYF
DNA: TGTGCCAGCAGCTACGACAGGGCCAACCTTTACGAGCAGTACTTC

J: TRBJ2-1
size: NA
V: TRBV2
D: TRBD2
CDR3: CASSERLAGGYNEQFF
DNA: TGTGCCAGCAGTGAACGGTTAGCGGGGGGGTACAATGAGCAGTTCTTC

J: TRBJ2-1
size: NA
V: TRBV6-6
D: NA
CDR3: CASSDTGTGYNEQFF
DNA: TGTGCCAGCAGTGATACCGGGACGGGATACAATGAGCAGTTCTTC

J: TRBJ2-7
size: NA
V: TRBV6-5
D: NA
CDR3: CASSYLEGYEQYF
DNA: TGTGCCAGCAGTTATTTGGAGGGCTACGAGCAGTACTTC

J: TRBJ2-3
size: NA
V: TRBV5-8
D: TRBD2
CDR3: CASSSGGSGSDTQYF
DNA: TGTGCCAGCAGCTCGGGGGGGAGCGGTTCGGATACGCAGTATTTT

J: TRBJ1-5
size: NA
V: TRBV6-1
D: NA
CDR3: CASSEVWGNQPQHF
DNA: TGTGCCAGCAGTGAAGTGTGGGGGAATCAGCCCCAGCATTTT

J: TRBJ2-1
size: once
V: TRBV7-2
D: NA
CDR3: CASSFNTGFYNEQFF
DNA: TGTGCCAGCAGCTTTAACACAGGGTTCTACAATGAGCAGTTCTTC

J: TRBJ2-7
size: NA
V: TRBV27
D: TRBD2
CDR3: CASSPGGYRTYEQYF
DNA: TGTGCCAGCAGCCCCGGGGGGTACCGGACCTACGAGCAGTACTTC

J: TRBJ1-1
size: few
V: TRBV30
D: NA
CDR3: CAWRGRGSEAFF
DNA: TGTGCCTGGAGGGGCCGGGGGTCTGAAGCTTTCTTT

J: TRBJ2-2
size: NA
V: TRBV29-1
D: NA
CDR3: CSANEGGTGELFF
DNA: TGCAGCGCGAATGAGGGGGGGACCGGGGAGCTGTTTTTT

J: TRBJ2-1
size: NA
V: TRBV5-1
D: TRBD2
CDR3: CASSAQRGGYNEQFF
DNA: TGCGCCAGCAGCGCACAGCGGGGGGGATACAATGAGCAGTTCTTC

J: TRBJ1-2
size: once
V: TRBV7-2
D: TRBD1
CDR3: CASSLGGQGPGYTF
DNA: TGTGCCAGCAGCTTAGGGGGACAGGGCCCTGGCTACACCTTC

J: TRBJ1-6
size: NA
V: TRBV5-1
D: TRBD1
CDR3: CASSLGRGTLSPLHF
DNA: TGCGCCAGCAGCTTGGGCAGGGGGACTCTCTCACCCCTCCACTTT

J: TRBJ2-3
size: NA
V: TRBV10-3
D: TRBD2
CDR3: CAISGLAGAATDTQYF
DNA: TGTGCCATCAGTGGACTAGCGGGGGCCGCCACAGATACGCAGTATTTT

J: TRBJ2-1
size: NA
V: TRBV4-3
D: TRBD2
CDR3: CASSQSQRLAGGDNEQFF
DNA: TGCGCCAGCAGCCAAAGCCAGCGACTAGCGGGGGGGGACAATGAGCAGTTCTTC

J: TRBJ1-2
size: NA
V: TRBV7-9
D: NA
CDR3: CASSQDYGYTF
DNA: TGTGCCAGCAGTCAAGACTATGGCTACACCTTC

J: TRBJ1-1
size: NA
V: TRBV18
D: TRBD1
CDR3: CASSPSGTGIGMNTEAFF
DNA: TGTGCCAGCTCCCCTTCCGGGACAGGGATAGGTATGAACACTGAAGCTTTCTTT

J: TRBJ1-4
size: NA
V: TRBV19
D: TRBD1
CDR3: CASSIAGQGNEKLFF
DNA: TGTGCCAGTAGTATAGCGGGACAGGGTAACGAAAAACTGTTTTTT

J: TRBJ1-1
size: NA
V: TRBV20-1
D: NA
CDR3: CSASRGTEAFF
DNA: TGCAGTGCTAGCAGGGGCACTGAAGCTTTCTTT

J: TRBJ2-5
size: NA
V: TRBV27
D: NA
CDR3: CASSTSGVWGETQYF
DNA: TGTGCCAGCAGTACCTCAGGAGTTTGGGGGGAGACCCAGTACTTC

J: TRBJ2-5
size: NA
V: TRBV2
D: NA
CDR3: CASRPDSKGETQYF
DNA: TGTGCCAGCAGGCCGGACTCTAAGGGGGAGACCCAGTACTTC